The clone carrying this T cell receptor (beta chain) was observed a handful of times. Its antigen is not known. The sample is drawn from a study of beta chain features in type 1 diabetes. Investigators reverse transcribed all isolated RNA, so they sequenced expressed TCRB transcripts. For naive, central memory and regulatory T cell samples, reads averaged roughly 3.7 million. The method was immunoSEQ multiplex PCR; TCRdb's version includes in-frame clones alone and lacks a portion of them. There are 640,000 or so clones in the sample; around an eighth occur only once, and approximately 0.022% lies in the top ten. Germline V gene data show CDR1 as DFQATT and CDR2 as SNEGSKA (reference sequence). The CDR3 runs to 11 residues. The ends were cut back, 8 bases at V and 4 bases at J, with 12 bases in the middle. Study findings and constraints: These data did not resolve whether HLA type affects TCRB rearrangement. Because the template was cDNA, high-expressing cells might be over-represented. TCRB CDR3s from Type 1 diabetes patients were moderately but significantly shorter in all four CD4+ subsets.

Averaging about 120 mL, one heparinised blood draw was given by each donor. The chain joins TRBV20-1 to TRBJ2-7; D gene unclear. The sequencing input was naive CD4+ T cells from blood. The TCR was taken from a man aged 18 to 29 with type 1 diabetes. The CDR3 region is CSPTSGYEQYF. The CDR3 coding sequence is TGCAGTCCAACCTCCGGGTACGAGCAGTACTTC.